The source of this T cell receptor (beta chain) is a study of vaccination effects on CD4 cells after COVID-19. TCRdb's table, derived via immunoSEQ multiplex PCR, lists solely in-frame clones and lacks some. The table lists about 36,000 clones, 70% to 80% of them singletons. On this clone: Antigen: not known.

Within the ViraFEST assay, antigen-specific CD4+ T cells underwent expansion with viral peptide pools prior to sequencing. Once cultured for 10 to 11 days, the cells underwent separation to obtain CD4+ T cells. A PCR test confirmed that the person had SARS-CoV-2 infection between March and December 2020. V lost 5 bases to trimming and J lost 11 bases; unmatched junction nucleotides: 15. Per the germline V gene, CDR1 is SGHTA and CDR2 is FQGNSA. The CDR3 is made up of 14 amino acids. This clonotype was obtained from a human donor who had a prior SARS-CoV-2 infection. The J gene is TRBJ2-7, the V gene TRBV7-2; 7 positions match TRBD2. This specimen was CD4+ T cells from PBMCs cultured with HCoV-NL63 spike peptides, taken before COVID-19 vaccination. This chain's CDR3 is CASSQSGGYGSEYF. In nucleotides, the CDR3 is TGTGCCAGCAGCCAATCGGGAGGTTACGGGAGTGAGTACTTC.